The table lists the clone carrying this T cell receptor beta chain with a count of one. Constant-segment primers served in 5'RACE that generated TCR alpha and TCR beta cDNA libraries bearing sample barcodes and UMIs. A single record per CDR3 protein comes from TCRdb applying MiXCR to the 5' RACE reads. This sample has 500,000 to 650,000 distinct CDR3 sequences, with less than 25% found just once. The data were taken from a study of T-cell memory formation after mild COVID-19. Trimming took off 3 bases at V and 2 bases at J, with 9 bases between the two ends. Germline V gene sequence: CDR1 SGHRS, CDR2 YFSETQ. CDR3 size: 14 residues.

The sequenced sample was PBMCs or a T cell subset sorted from them (not recorded which). The rearrangement joins TRBV5-1 to TRBJ1-5, with TRBD1 as a possible D gene (5 bases). This receptor was obtained from an adult woman who had mild COVID-19 (a few samples of this study predate the infection). Cell type and time point are not known. The CDR3 region is CASSWDLGNQPQHF. CDR3 DNA sequence: TGCGCCAGCAGCTGGGACCTGGGCAATCAGCCCCAGCATTTT.